A selection of T cell receptor beta chains follows, all from one sample in a study of regulatory T cells in long-lasting Graves disease. In TCRdb, the multiplex PCR reads were re-called with MiXCR into one record per CDR3 protein. The repertoire holds approximately 400,000 distinct CDR3 sequences, with approximately 25% as singletons. The specimen comprised peripheral blood mononuclear cells (PBMCs), sampled when the disease was refractory, from a patient treated with antithyroid drugs. Receptor source: a woman aged 40 to 50 with Graves disease. CDR3s include the opening cysteine and the closing phenylalanine or tryptophan. A D gene is named only where the DNA matches it firmly. The listing skips clone size in some rows; elsewhere it reads once, few, many or a size class.

D	V	J	size	DNA	CDR3
NA	TRBV27	TRBJ1-6	many	TGTGCCAGCCGCGATATAGGAGGATCACCCCTCCACTTT	CASRDIGGSPLHF
NA	TRBV5-1	TRBJ2-1	NA	TGCGCCAGCAGCTTGGTGCCTCGAACCGGGACTTCAAGCTCCTACAATGAGCAGTTCTTC	CASSLVPRTGTSSSYNEQFF
TRBD1	TRBV7-3	TRBJ1-2	many	TGTGCCAGCAGCTTCACCGGGACAGACAGCTACACCTTC	CASSFTGTDSYTF
NA	TRBV7-9	TRBJ1-2	NA	TGTGCCAGCAGCTTAGCGGGGGATATTAACTATGGCTACACCTTC	CASSLAGDINYGYTF
NA	TRBV7-9	TRBJ2-7	many	TGTGCCAGCAGCCTCGATAGTTGGGGCGAGCAGTACTTC	CASSLDSWGEQYF
NA	TRBV7-3	TRBJ1-1	many	TGTGCCAGCAGCTCTCTCGTGAACACTGAAGCTTTCTTT	CASSSLVNTEAFF
NA	TRBV20-1	TRBJ2-7	many	TGCAGTGCTAGTGGGGGGGCGACCTACGAGCAGTACTTC	CSASGGATYEQYF
NA	TRBV10-2	TRBJ2-3	NA	TGCGCCAGCAGTGAGTCGTTATCTAGCACAGATACGCAGTATTTT	CASSESLSSTDTQYF
NA	TRBV7-2	TRBJ1-5	few	TGTGCCAGCAGCTTAGGAGGGGGAGGGTTTCAGCCCCAGCATTTT	CASSLGGGGFQPQHF
TRBD1	TRBV28	TRBJ1-1	many	TGTGCCAGCAGTTTATGGCCCCAGGGGGCGTCTGCGGCTTTCTTT	CASSLWPQGASAAFF
NA	TRBV28	TRBJ2-3	many	TGTGCCAGCAGACACACGAGCGATACGCAGTATTTT	CASRHTSDTQYF
NA	TRBV11-2	TRBJ1-1	many	TGTGCCAGCAGGGTGGGCGGGTACACTGAAGCTTTCTTT	CASRVGGYTEAFF